A single sample gave rise to the 11 T cell receptor beta chains below, sequenced in a study of cytomegalovirus exposure and HLA in healthy donors. The PCR contained 60 Vbeta and 13 Jbeta primers. Generated by immunoSEQ multiplex PCR, the TCRdb table keeps only in-frame clones and is missing some. The table includes about 150,000 clones, about 74% detected once. Sequencing was carried out using PBMCs. The receptors derive from a woman in her thirties or forties in good health and CMV-seronegative.

The chain employs TRBV29-1 and TRBJ2-3; 7 nucleotides line up with TRBD2. V lost 4 bases, J lost 0 bases, and 4 bases stayed unmatched. The length of the CDR3 is 14 residues. CDR1 and CDR2 (germline): SQVTM, ANQGSEA. The CDR3 DNA reads as TGCAGCGTTGTCCCTAGCGGCAGCACAGATACGCAGTATTTT. Translated: CSVVPSGSTDTQYF.

This chain links TRBV5-6 with TRBJ2-3; TRBD2 is a possible D gene (6 bases). This CDR3 is built from 16 residues. V lost 6 bases and J lost 2, with 19 bases in between. Germline values: CDR1 SGHDT, CDR2 YYEEEE. Here the CDR3 reads CASTTLSGPDTDTQYF. The DNA of the CDR3 is TGTGCCAGCACCACCCTAAGCGGGCCCGACACAGATACGCAGTATTTT.

The V call is TRBV7-9, the J call TRBJ1-2; D is unclear. The CDR3 length is 15 residues. The V gene's germline CDR1 is SEHNR and CDR2 FQNEAQ (reference sequence). V lost 1 base, J lost 4 bases, and 13 bases lay in between. This CDR3 is CASSLGLLEGYGYTF. The CDR3 DNA is TGTGCCAGCAGCTTAGGTCTCTTGGAGGGCTATGGCTACACCTTC.

V usage is TRBV7-9 and J usage is TRBJ2-7; maybe TRBD1 (6 bases). CDR1 is SEHNR and CDR2 is FQNEAQ in the germline V gene (reference sequence). Trimming left V 4 bases short and J 1 base short, with 11 bases between. The CDR3 runs 14 residues. The CDR3 loop reads CASSSGEFSYEQYF. The CDR3 DNA reads as TGTGCCAGCAGCTCAGGGGAGTTTTCCTACGAGCAGTACTTC.

This clone was detected once. The rearrangement uses TRBV28 and TRBJ1-1; TRBD1 matches 7 bases. The V gene end was trimmed by 8 bases and the J gene end by 0 bases; junction bases not matched to a gene: 9. The CDR3 is 15 amino acids. In germline, CDR1 is MDHEN, CDR2 SYDVKM. The CDR3 sequence is CASLGGGRLNTEAFF. The DNA for the CDR3 is TGTGCCAGCCTAGGGGGCGGACGGTTGAACACTGAAGCTTTCTTT.

The V gene is TRBV7-9, the J gene TRBJ1-1; TRBD1 is a possible D gene (5 bases). This CDR3 has 14 amino acids. V lost 2 bases and J lost 2, with 9 bases in between. Per the germline V gene, CDR1 is SEHNR and CDR2 is FQNEAQ (reference sequence). The CDR3 sequence: CASSLLGANTEAFF. The CDR3 coding sequence is TGTGCCAGCAGCTTATTAGGGGCCAACACTGAAGCTTTCTTT. Looking up the rest from reference TRBV7-9 and TRBJ1-1 gives the full variable domain: DTGVSQNPRHKITKRGQNVTFRCDPISEHNRLYWYRQTLGQGPEFLTYFQNEAQLEKSRLLSDRFSAERPKGSFSTLEIQRTEQGDSAMYLCASSLLGANTEAFFGQGTRLTVV.

This clone was counted once. Other nucleotide sequences in the sample specify the same CDR3. The rearrangement uses TRBV18 and TRBJ1-4; 10 bases line up with TRBD1. V was clipped by 0 bases and J by 7 bases; unmatched bases: 2. The V gene's germline CDR1 is KGHSH and CDR2 LQKENI. This CDR3 is built from 15 residues. The DNA of the CDR3 is TGTGCCAGCTCACCACCCGGACAGGGGGGTGAAAAACTGTTTTTT. Amino acids: CASSPPGQGGEKLFF.

V usage is TRBV5-1 and J usage is TRBJ2-2; tentative D call: TRBD1 (6 bases). Germline V lookup: CDR1 SGHRS, CDR2 YFSETQ. V lost 0 bases, J lost 3 bases, and 9 bases lay in between. The CDR3 consists of 15 residues. The CDR3 coding sequence is TGCGCCAGCAGCTTGGCAGGGGATGACACCGGGGAGCTGTTTTTT. This gives the protein CASSLAGDDTGELFF.

The chain recombines TRBV14 with TRBJ2-7; 7 nucleotides match TRBD2. The CDR3 consists of 15 residues. J lost 4 bases, V lost 1 base, and 7 bases had no gene match. The germline CDR1 and CDR2 sequences are SGHDN and FVKESK. CDR3 sequence reads: CASSQVGRSGYEQYF. CDR3 DNA sequence: TGTGCCAGCAGCCAAGTCGGGAGGTCCGGTTACGAGCAGTACTTC.

This sequence joins TRBV27 and TRBJ1-2, with D tentatively TRBD1 (5 bases). The CDR3 is made up of 15 amino acids. V lost 8 bases to trimming and J lost 4 bases, with 20 bases between them. CDR1 is MNHEY, CDR2 SMNVEV, per germline (reference sequence). The CDR3 here is CASSLGAPNTYGYTF. The CDR3 DNA follows: TGTGCCAGCTCCCTAGGGGCGCCAAATACCTATGGCTACACCTTC.

The V gene is TRBV10-3, the J gene TRBJ2-5; 8 bases are a match to TRBD1. Germline V gene sequence: CDR1 ENHRY, CDR2 SYGVKD. The CDR3 consists of 14 residues. Losses at the gene ends were 3 bases for V and 5 bases for J; bases not matched to a gene: 5. The CDR3 nucleotides read TGTGCCATCAGTGAAGGCCGGACAGGGGAGACCCAGTACTTC. Translation gives CAISEGRTGETQYF.